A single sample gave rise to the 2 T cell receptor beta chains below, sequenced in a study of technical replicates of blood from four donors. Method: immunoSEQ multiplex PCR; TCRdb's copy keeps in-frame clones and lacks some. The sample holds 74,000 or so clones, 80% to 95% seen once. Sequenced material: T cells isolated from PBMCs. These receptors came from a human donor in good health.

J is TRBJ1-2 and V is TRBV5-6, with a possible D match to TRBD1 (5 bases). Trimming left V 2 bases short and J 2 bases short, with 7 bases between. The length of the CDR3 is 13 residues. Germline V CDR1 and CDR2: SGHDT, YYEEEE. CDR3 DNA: TGTGCCAGCAGCTTTCAGGGAAACTATGGCTACACCTTC. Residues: CASSFQGNYGYTF.

The CDR3 loop is CASSQFVRDTQYF. CDR3 sequence (DNA): TGTGCCAGCAGCCAATTTGTACGGGATACGCAGTATTTT. The chain carries TRBV14 and TRBJ2-3; no definite D call. Germline CDR1 SGHDN, CDR2 FVKESK. With 2 bases removed from V and 6 bases from J, the gap between germline ends came to 9 bases. The CDR3 runs 13 residues. The complete variable domain, with remaining parts taken from reference TRBV14 and TRBJ2-3, reads EAGVTQFPSHSVIEKGQTVTLRCDPISGHDNLYWYRRVMGKEIKFLLHFVKESKQDESGMPNNRFLAERTGGTYSTLKVQPAELEDSGVYFCASSQFVRDTQYFGPGTRLTVL.